These T cell receptor beta chains were read from a single sample in a study of cytomegalovirus exposure and HLA in healthy donors. The data were produced by immunoSEQ multiplex PCR, yet TCRdb's version contains in-frame clones alone and is incomplete. The sample records over 150,000 clones, 85% being singletons. The sample comprised PBMCs. The receptors stem from a boy younger than 10 in good health and CMV-seronegative. Both conserved end residues are part of each CDR3. The D gene is left open where the match is weak. Part of the rows lack a size; the others show once, few, many or a class for expanded clones.

TRBV6-1	TRBJ2-3	15	TRBD2	-	CASSLLAGGTDTQYF	TGTGCCAGCAGCCTTCTAGCGGGGGGTACAGATACGCAGTATTTT
TRBV5-1	TRBJ2-6	20	TRBD1	-	CASSLGRTPGQFSGANVLTF	TGCGCCAGCAGCTTGGGGCGAACTCCGGGACAGTTCTCTGGGGCCAACGTCCTGACTTTC
TRBV6-5	TRBJ2-3	15	-	-	CASSSSPRGTHTQYF	TGTGCCAGCAGTTCGTCCCCCCGGGGTACACATACGCAGTATTTT
TRBV2	TRBJ2-2	16	-	few	CASSESGVRNTGELFF	TGTGCCAGCAGTGAATCGGGGGTTAGGAACACCGGGGAGCTGTTTTTT
TRBV19	TRBJ1-2	12	TRBD1	-	CASSGRGLGYTF	TGTGCCAGTAGTGGCAGGGGGCTCGGCTACACCTTC
TRBV7-5	TRBJ2-5	14	-	-	CVRSLGRGGETQYF	TGTGTCAGAAGCTTAGGTAGGGGCGGTGAGACCCAGTACTTC
TRBV2	TRBJ2-1	15	TRBD2	-	CASSDKSGSMNEQFF	TGTGCCAGCAGTGATAAAAGCGGGAGTATGAATGAGCAGTTCTTC
TRBV27	TRBJ1-6	14	TRBD1	-	CASRPTGGNSPLHF	TGTGCCAGCCGTCCCACAGGGGGTAATTCACCCCTCCACTTT
TRBV7-3	TRBJ1-2	18	-	-	CASSLADAGRRSSYGYTF	TGTGCCAGCAGCTTAGCCGACGCAGGGAGGCGCTCTAGCTATGGCTACACCTTC
TRBV4-2	TRBJ2-1	17	-	-	CASSQSPGLASYNEQFF	TGTGCCAGCAGCCAATCGCCGGGACTCGCTTCCTACAATGAGCAGTTCTTC
TRBV27	TRBJ2-1	18	-	once	CASSLEVRGRSSYNEQFF	TGTGCCAGCAGTTTAGAGGTACGAGGCAGAAGCTCCTACAATGAGCAGTTCTTC
TRBV5-1	TRBJ2-3	16	TRBD2	-	CASSWRLAGGRDTQYF	TGCGCCAGCAGCTGGAGACTAGCGGGAGGACGAGATACGCAGTATTTT
TRBV19	TRBJ2-5	15	TRBD1	-	CASSIGQGARETQYF	TGTGCCAGTAGTATAGGGCAGGGGGCGCGGGAGACCCAGTACTTC
TRBV4-1	TRBJ2-1	14	-	-	CASSLSSSYNEQFF	TGCGCCAGCAGCCTTAGTTCCTCCTACAATGAGCAGTTCTTC
TRBV5-1	TRBJ1-6	15	-	-	CASSLEGDYNSPLHF	TGCGCCAGCAGCTTGGAGGGAGATTATAATTCACCCCTCCACTTT
TRBV10-2	TRBJ1-5	14	TRBD1	-	CASADRASNQPQHF	TGCGCCAGCGCCGACAGGGCTAGCAATCAGCCCCAGCATTTT
TRBV19	TRBJ1-5	14	-	few	CASRRTDSNQPQHF	TGTGCCAGTAGACGTACAGATAGCAATCAGCCCCAGCATTTT
TRBV11-2	TRBJ1-4	13	TRBD1	-	CASSTGQGEKLFF	TGTGCCAGCAGCACCGGACAGGGTGAAAAACTGTTTTTT
TRBV7-2	TRBJ2-2	14	-	-	CASSRGLGTGELFF	TGTGCCAGCAGCCGGGGATTGGGTACCGGGGAGCTGTTTTTT
TRBV5-1	TRBJ2-5	18	-	-	CASSSHSFGQRGQETQYF	TGCGCCAGCAGCTCCCATAGTTTTGGACAGCGGGGCCAAGAGACCCAGTACTTC
TRBV30	TRBJ1-5	13	-	few	CAWSVGGNQPQHF	TGTGCCTGGAGTGTAGGGGGCAATCAGCCCCAGCATTTT
TRBV7-9	TRBJ1-2	12	TRBD1	-	CASSPPGQPSTF	TGTGCCAGCAGCCCTCCGGGACAGCCCAGCACCTTC
TRBV9	TRBJ2-7	14	-	-	CASSVGGQPLEQYF	TGTGCCAGCAGCGTAGGTGGACAACCCCTCGAGCAGTACTTC
TRBV6-1	TRBJ1-5	17	TRBD1	-	CASSAPGTGGSNQPQHF	TGTGCCAGCAGTGCCCCCGGGACAGGGGGGAGCAATCAGCCCCAGCATTTT
TRBV6-4	TRBJ2-3	14	TRBD2	-	CASSDLLAGDTQYF	TGTGCCAGCAGTGACCTACTAGCGGGAGATACGCAGTATTTT
TRBV6-1	TRBJ2-7	15	TRBD1	once	CASRHTGTGVYEQYF	TGTGCCAGCAGACACACCGGGACAGGGGTCTACGAGCAGTACTTC
TRBV29-1	TRBJ1-2	14	TRBD1	-	CGVDPGQTLYGYTF	TGCGGCGTCGACCCGGGACAGACATTGTATGGCTACACCTTC